A single TCR beta chain is shown here with its context. The data were taken from a study of blood T cell repertoires in COVID-19. About the research overall: The United States, Italy and Spain supplied acute and convalescent COVID-19 samples. T cells, B-cell-depleted T cells, or PBMCs supplied cDNA or gDNA.

V dropped 3 bases and J dropped 4; count of bases not matched to a gene: 6. This CDR3 has 15 amino acids. Germline-derived CDR1 and CDR2 are MNHEY and SVGAGI. Authors' data handling: From reference gene primer amplification, estimates of nucleated cell counts were derived. The table came from immunoSEQ multiplex PCR; TCRdb's copy has only in-frame clones and leaves some out. V and J calls and clone size are as listed in that table; D and trimming were resolved from the DNA. The sample has 250,000 to 350,000 clones, approximately 88% seen once. This clonotype was obtained from a woman in her 40s who had recovered from COVID-19. V is TRBV6-5 and J is TRBJ2-1; 7 bases match TRBD2. The source material was peripheral blood. CDR3 DNA sequence: TGTGCCAGCAGTTATGCGGGAGCGGGTTACAATGAGCAGTTCTTC. Amino acid sequence: CASSYAGAGYNEQFF.